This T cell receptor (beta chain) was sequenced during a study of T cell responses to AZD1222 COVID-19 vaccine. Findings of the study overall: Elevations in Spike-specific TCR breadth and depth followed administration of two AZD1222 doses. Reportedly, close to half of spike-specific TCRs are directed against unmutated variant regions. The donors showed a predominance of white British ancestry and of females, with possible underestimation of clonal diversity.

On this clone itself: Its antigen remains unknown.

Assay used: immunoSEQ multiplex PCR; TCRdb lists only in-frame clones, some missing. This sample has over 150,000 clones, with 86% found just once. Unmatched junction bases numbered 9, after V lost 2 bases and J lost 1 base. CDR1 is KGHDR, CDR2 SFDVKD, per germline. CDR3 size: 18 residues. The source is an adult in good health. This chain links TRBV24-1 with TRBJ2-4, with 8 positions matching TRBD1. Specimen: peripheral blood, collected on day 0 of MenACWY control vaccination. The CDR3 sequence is CATSDSDRGSIAKNIQYF. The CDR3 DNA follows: TGTGCCACCAGTGATTCTGACAGGGGATCGATCGCCAAAAACATTCAGTACTTC.